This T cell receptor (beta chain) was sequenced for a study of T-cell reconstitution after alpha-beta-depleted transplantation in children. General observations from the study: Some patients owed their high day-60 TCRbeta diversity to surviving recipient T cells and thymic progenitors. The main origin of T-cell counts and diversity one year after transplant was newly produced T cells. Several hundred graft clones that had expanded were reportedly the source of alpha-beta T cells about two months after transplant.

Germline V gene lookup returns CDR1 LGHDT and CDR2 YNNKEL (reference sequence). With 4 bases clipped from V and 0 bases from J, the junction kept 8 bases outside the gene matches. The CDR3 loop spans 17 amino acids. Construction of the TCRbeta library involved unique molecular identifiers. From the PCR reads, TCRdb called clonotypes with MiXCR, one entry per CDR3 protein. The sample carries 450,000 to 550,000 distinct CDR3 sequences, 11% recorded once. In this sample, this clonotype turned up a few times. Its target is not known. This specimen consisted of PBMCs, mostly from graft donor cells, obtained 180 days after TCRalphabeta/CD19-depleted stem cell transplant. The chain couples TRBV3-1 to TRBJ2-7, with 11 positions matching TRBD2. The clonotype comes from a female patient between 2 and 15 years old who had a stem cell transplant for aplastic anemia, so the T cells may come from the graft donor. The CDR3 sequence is CASSPGLAGNFSYEQYF. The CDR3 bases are TGTGCCAGCAGCCCCGGACTAGCGGGCAACTTCTCCTACGAGCAGTACTTC.